This paragraph reports one T cell receptor (beta chain). The data derive from a study of OX40 agonist ivuxolimab in advanced cancers. Assay: immunoSEQ multiplex PCR; the TCRdb copy retains only in-frame clones and omits some. The repertoire has fewer than 40,000 clones, around four fifths of them found once; the top ten carry under 10%. The starting material was CD4+ or CD8+ T cells sorted from blood, obtained in a trial of the OX40 agonist ivuxolimab. The sequence came from an adult with an advanced solid tumor such as melanoma, head and neck, liver or kidney cancer.

CDR3 coding DNA: TGCGCCAGAAAAGTTAGCGGGAGTGAGGGGTACGAGCAGTACTTC. Amino acid sequence: CARKVSGSEGYEQYF. The chain employs TRBV10-1 and TRBJ2-7; the match to TRBD2 covers 9 bases. Trimming took 9 bases from V and 4 from J; bases not matched to a gene: 13. There are 15 residues in the CDR3. CDR1 is WNHNN, CDR2 SYGVQD, per germline (reference sequence).